Shown below are 29 T cell receptor beta chains from a single sample sequenced in a study of shared T cell receptors in the human thymus. Clones were sequenced by immunoSEQ multiplex PCR, and TCRdb holds only the in-frame ones, with some missing. The sample includes 450,000 to 650,000 clones, approximately 80% of them seen just once. These sequences were also reported in another study, on human thymus T cells.

What was sequenced was thymocytes. All receptors derive from a boy less than two years old with a congenital heart defect.

The V gene is TRBV10-3, the J gene TRBJ1-5, with TRBD1 as a possible D gene (5 bases). CDR1 and CDR2 from the germline V gene are ENHRY and SYGVKD. V lost 3 bases and J lost 0, with 12 bases in between. CDR3 length: 16 residues. The CDR3 loop reads CAISDRQGYSNQPQHF. CDR3 nucleotides: TGTGCCATCAGTGATAGGCAGGGCTATAGCAATCAGCCCCAGCATTTT.

The chain links TRBV19 to TRBJ2-7; 13 positions agree with TRBD2. The CDR3 extends over 16 amino acids. Germline V CDR1 and CDR2: LNHDA, SQIVND (reference sequence). The V gene end was trimmed by 4 bases and the J gene end by 3 bases; junction bases not matched to a gene: 6. This CDR3 is CASSKGLAGPFYEQYF. The CDR3 nucleotides read TGTGCCAGTAGTAAGGGACTAGCGGGACCCTTCTACGAGCAGTACTTC.

Only a few counts were recorded for this clone. The chain has TRBV18 and TRBJ2-4; 8 positions match TRBD1. Per germline, CDR1 KGHSH and CDR2 LQKENI. The CDR3 is 14 residues long. Trimming took 3 bases from V and 3 from J; bases not matched to a gene: 1. As DNA, the CDR3 is TGTGCCAGCTCACCGGACAGGGTCAAAAACATTCAGTACTTC. Its protein is CASSPDRVKNIQYF. The full variable domain, with the rest looked up from reference TRBV18 and TRBJ2-4, is NAGVMQNPRHLVRRRGQEARLRCSPMKGHSHVYWYRQLPEEGLKFMVYLQKENIIDESGMPKERFSAEFPKEGPSILRIQQVVRGDSAAYFCASSPDRVKNIQYFGAGTRLSVL.

The V call is TRBV2, the J call TRBJ2-1; 10 bases fit TRBD2. This CDR3 comprises 16 residues. Germline V CDR1 and CDR2: SNHLY, FYNNEI. J gave up 5 bases and V 4 bases, and 8 bases lay outside the gene matches. The CDR3 loop is CASSGGVLAGDNEQFF. DNA for the CDR3: TGTGCCAGCAGTGGAGGTGTCCTAGCGGGAGACAATGAGCAGTTCTTC.

This clone has only a few counts. In DNA form, the CDR3 reads TGTGCCAGCTCCCAAGCGGGAATCTCCTACAATGAGCAGTTCTTC. It yields the protein CASSQAGISYNEQFF. This chain joins TRBV18 and TRBJ2-1, with 7 positions matching TRBD2. CDR3 length: 15 amino acids. V gave up 6 bases and J gave up 0 bases; unmatched junction bases: 5. CDR1 KGHSH and CDR2 LQKENI come from the germline V gene.

The V and J genes are TRBV27 and TRBJ2-7, with 9 bases aligning to TRBD2. V dropped 5 bases and J dropped 4; count of bases not matched to a gene: 15. Germline CDR1 and CDR2: MNHEY and SMNVEV (reference sequence). The CDR3 runs to 17 residues. The CDR3 loop reads CASSKTGGTSFLYEQYF. The DNA of the CDR3 is TGTGCCAGCAGTAAGACCGGCGGGACTAGCTTCCTTTACGAGCAGTACTTC.

DNA for the CDR3: TGTGCCGGGGAACAGGGGCCGGACACTGAAGCTTTCTTT. Its protein is CAGEQGPDTEAFF. The chain uses TRBV9 and TRBJ1-1, with 7 nucleotides matching TRBD1. V trimming: 10 bases; J trimming: 3 bases; junction bases outside the gene matches: 9. The CDR3 totals 13 residues. The germline V gene encodes CDR1 SGDLS and CDR2 YYNGEE.

The rearrangement uses TRBV4-3 and TRBJ2-2; 11 nucleotides match TRBD2. Unmatched junction bases numbered 7, after V lost 4 bases and J lost 0 bases. Looked up from germline, CDR1 is LGHNA and CDR2 is YSLEER. CDR3 length: 18 amino acids. Here the CDR3 reads CASSLQPTSGTNTGELFF. For the CDR3, the DNA is TGCGCCAGCAGCCTCCAGCCGACTAGCGGGACGAACACCGGGGAGCTGTTTTTT.

The count of this clone is one. The chain is built from TRBV25-1 and TRBJ2-3, with D possibly being TRBD2 (6 bases). The CDR3 has 16 residues. Per germline, CDR1 MGHDK and CDR2 SYGVNS. Trimming shortened V by 2 bases and J by 0 bases, and 12 bases separated the two germline ends. CDR3 nucleotide sequence: TGTGCCAGCAGTGAACCGGGACTCCCTAGCACAGATACGCAGTATTTT. Translating it yields CASSEPGLPSTDTQYF.

The chain recombines TRBV5-4 with TRBJ1-6, with D tentatively TRBD1 (5 bases). V was cut by 1 base and J by 10 bases, with 21 bases left in between. CDR1 SGHNT and CDR2 YYREEE come from the germline V gene (reference sequence). The CDR3 loop spans 17 amino acids. The CDR3 spells CASSLWVPGDWGSPLHF. DNA of the CDR3: TGTGCCAGCAGCTTGTGGGTACCGGGGGACTGGGGATCACCCCTCCACTTT.

The V and J genes are TRBV28 and TRBJ2-1; 9 nucleotides match TRBD1. The V gene end was trimmed by 5 bases and the J gene end by 7 bases; junction bases not matched to a gene: 6. The CDR3 extends over 14 amino acids. In germline, CDR1 is MDHEN, CDR2 SYDVKM. CDR3 bases: TGTGCCAGCAGTCCGGGACAGGGTGGTAATGAGCAGTTCTTC. It specifies CASSPGQGGNEQFF.

V is TRBV6-6 and J is TRBJ2-3; maybe TRBD2 (6 bases). The CDR3 contains 15 residues. The V gene lost 5 bases and the J gene lost 6 bases, with 18 bases spanning the gap. Germline CDR1 and CDR2: MNHNY and SVGAGI (reference sequence). The CDR3 DNA follows: TGTGCCAGCAGTCGTCGGGACTCCAGAATGGATACGCAGTATTTT. This codes for CASSRRDSRMDTQYF.

The J gene is TRBJ2-3, the V gene TRBV29-1, with D possibly TRBD1 on 6 matching bases. The CDR3 runs to 13 residues. CDR1 SQVTM and CDR2 ANQGSEA come from the germline V gene. V dropped 4 bases and J dropped 2 bases, with 10 bases sitting between them. CDR3 sequence: CSVGRGFTDTQYF. The CDR3 DNA reads as TGCAGCGTTGGAAGGGGGTTCACAGATACGCAGTATTTT.

About this clone: Different DNA sequences within this sample yield the same CDR3. The chain is built from TRBV19 and TRBJ1-5; TRBD1 aligns across 9 bases. Trimming took 6 bases from V and 1 from J; bases not matched to a gene: 4. The length of the CDR3 is 15 residues. The germline V gene encodes CDR1 LNHDA and CDR2 SQIVND (reference sequence). CDR3 nucleotide sequence: TGTGCCAGTAGCAGGGGACAGGGCAGCAATCAGCCCCAGCATTTT. Encoded protein: CASSRGQGSNQPQHF. The variable domain in full, with the rest retrieved from reference TRBV19 and TRBJ1-5, is DGGITQSPKYLFRKEGQNVTLSCEQNLNHDAMYWYRQDPGQGLRLIYYSQIVNDFQKGDIAEGYSVSREKKESFPLTVTSAQKNPTAFYLCASSRGQGSNQPQHFGDGTRLSIL.

This chain's CDR3 is CASSLAGTDDSGANVLTF. In DNA, the CDR3 is TGTGCCAGCAGCTTGGCCGGGACAGACGACTCTGGGGCCAACGTCCTGACTTTC. The V call is TRBV5-6, the J call TRBJ2-6; the match to TRBD1 covers 7 bases. CDR3 size: 18 residues. The ends lost 0 bases at V and 0 bases at J; junction bases unmatched: 6. Germline CDR1 is SGHDT and CDR2 is YYEEEE. Full variable domain (remainder filled in from reference TRBV5-6 and TRBJ2-6): DAGVTQSPTHLIKTRGQQVTLRCSPKSGHDTVSWYQQALGQGPQFIFQYYEEEERQRGNFPDRFSGHQFPNYSSELNVNALLLGDSALYLCASSLAGTDDSGANVLTFGAGSRLTVL.

The gene calls are TRBV4-3 and TRBJ2-7, with 8 bases fitting TRBD1. The CDR3 is 16 residues long. V dropped 0 bases and J dropped 1; count of bases not matched to a gene: 5. The V gene's germline CDR1 is LGHNA and CDR2 YSLEER. The CDR3 nucleotides read TGCGCCAGCAGCCAAGACTCCGGGGACAGGTCCTACGAGCAGTACTTC. This codes for CASSQDSGDRSYEQYF.

V and J are TRBV7-9 and TRBJ2-1, with D maybe TRBD2 (5 bases). This CDR3 has 12 residues. The V end lost 4 bases, the J end lost 10 bases, and 11 bases lay between the germline ends. Germline-derived CDR1 and CDR2 are SEHNR and FQNEAQ (reference sequence). The CDR3 DNA sequence: TGTGCCAGCAGCTCCCCCCCGGGGGAGCAGTTCTTC. It specifies CASSSPPGEQFF.

This chain links TRBV4-2 with TRBJ2-3, with TRBD1 as a possible D gene (6 bases). Trimming removed 1 base from V and 3 bases from J, with 14 bases in between. The CDR3 has 16 residues. The germline gives CDR1 LGHNA, CDR2 YNFKEQ. CDR3 DNA sequence: TGTGCCAGCAGCCAAGGGGGGCCTAGCTTAACAGATACGCAGTATTTT. It specifies CASSQGGPSLTDTQYF.

CDR3 coding DNA: TGTGCCAGCAGCCAAGAGCCTATCGGCGGGGTGAACTATGGCTACACCTTC. It codes for CASSQEPIGGVNYGYTF. V gene TRBV4-2 combines with J gene TRBJ1-2; D call uncertain. The CDR3 consists of 17 residues. Germline CDR1 LGHNA, CDR2 YNFKEQ. V lost 0 bases, J lost 2 bases, and 16 bases lay in between.

The J gene is TRBJ2-1, the V gene TRBV27, with TRBD2 matching over 11 bases. V was clipped by 3 bases and J by 4 bases; unmatched bases: 2. CDR1 and CDR2 from the germline V gene are MNHEY and SMNVEV (reference sequence). This CDR3 contains 15 residues. CDR3 DNA: TGTGCCAGCAGTTTCGGGACTAGCGGTTACAATGAGCAGTTCTTC. This gives the protein CASSFGTSGYNEQFF.

About this clone: Other DNA variants within this sample encode the same CDR3. The V gene is TRBV4-3, the J gene TRBJ2-1; 11 bases fit TRBD2. CDR3 length: 13 residues. CDR1 is LGHNA, CDR2 YSLEER, per germline. Trimming cost V 6 bases and J 12 bases; bases outside gene matches: 7. CDR3 bases: TGCGCCAGCAGTCCAGGGCTAGCGGGAGGGCAGTTCTTC. It is translated as CASSPGLAGGQFF.

The CDR3 DNA is TGCGCCAGCAGCAAGGATAGGGGGAGGGAGCATGGCTACACCTTC. Its translation is CASSKDRGREHGYTF. This chain uses TRBV5-1 with TRBJ1-2; perhaps TRBD1 as D (6 bases). Germline values: CDR1 SGHRS, CDR2 YFSETQ. The CDR3 consists of 15 residues. The ends were cut back, 4 bases at V and 6 bases at J, with 19 bases in the middle.

This rearrangement joins TRBV6-1 to TRBJ1-2, with 11 bases identical to TRBD1. The CDR3 length is 15 residues. CDR1 MNHNS and CDR2 SASEGT come from the germline V gene. V lost 3 bases to trimming and J lost 4 bases; unmatched junction nucleotides: 4. CDR3 residues: CASSDRDRGTYGYTF. The CDR3 DNA is TGTGCCAGCAGTGACCGGGACAGGGGGACCTATGGCTACACCTTC.

The rearrangement links TRBV27 to TRBJ2-1; 7 nucleotides line up with TRBD2. Germline-derived CDR1 and CDR2 are MNHEY and SMNVEV (reference sequence). Trimming removed 3 bases from V and 11 bases from J; junction bases left unmatched: 13. The CDR3 runs 15 residues. CDR3 DNA sequence: TGTGCCAGCAGTTTGGGTGGTCTAGCGGACTCCAAGCAGTTCTTC. This encodes CASSLGGLADSKQFF.

The rearrangement joins TRBV30 to TRBJ1-1; D gene uncertain. This CDR3 has 13 residues. Germline assignment: CDR1 GTSNPN and CDR2 SVGIG (reference sequence). V lost 0 bases and J 1 base, leaving 6 bases between the germline ends. CDR3 protein: CAWSVEGNTEAFF. The DNA of the CDR3 is TGTGCCTGGAGTGTAGAGGGGAACACTGAAGCTTTCTTT.

V gene TRBV5-1 combines with J gene TRBJ2-1; 10 bases fit TRBD2. V lost 4 bases and J lost 4; bases outside the gene matches: 11. Germline lookup yields CDR1 SGHRS and CDR2 YFSETQ. This CDR3 contains 17 residues. The CDR3 DNA is TGCGCCAGCAGCCTACATTCTCCTAGCGGGGGATACAATGAGCAGTTCTTC. This codes for CASSLHSPSGGYNEQFF.

The chain recombines TRBV27 with TRBJ1-2, with D perhaps TRBD1 (6 bases). V was clipped by 6 bases and J by 0 bases, with 14 bases between them. Germline CDR1 is MNHEY and CDR2 is SMNVEV (reference sequence). This CDR3 contains 15 residues. CDR3 nucleotides: TGTGCCAGCAGGTTCACCGGGACACCTAACTATGGCTACACCTTC. Translated, it gives CASRFTGTPNYGYTF.

The chain uses TRBV15 and TRBJ1-1; 7 bases match TRBD1. The CDR3 covers 18 residues. Germline trimming cut 0 bases from V and 0 bases from J; bases unmatched to any gene: 10. Per germline, CDR1 LNHNV and CDR2 YYDKDF (reference sequence). CDR3 protein: CATSREAGTDPLNTEAFF. As DNA, the CDR3 is TGTGCCACCAGCAGAGAAGCCGGGACAGATCCCTTGAACACTGAAGCTTTCTTT.

This clone has only a few counts. CDR3 protein: CASSQERRIRGLAGENTGELFF. The CDR3 bases are TGCGCCAGCAGCCAAGAAAGGCGAATACGGGGACTAGCGGGAGAGAACACCGGGGAGCTGTTTTTT. The rearrangement uses TRBV4-1 and TRBJ2-2, with 14 bases aligning to TRBD2. Germline V gene data show CDR1 as MGHRA and CDR2 as YSYEKL. V gave up 0 bases and J gave up 1 base; unmatched junction bases: 13. CDR3 length: 22 residues.